One sample yielded the 17 T cell receptor beta chains listed below, sequenced in a study of blood T cell repertoires in COVID-19. This table comes from immunoSEQ multiplex PCR, and its TCRdb copy is limited to in-frame clones, with some not included. The repertoire includes approximately 210,000 clones, approximately 84% of them detected once, and approximately 8% sits in the top ten. Sample: peripheral blood. The receptors originated from a woman aged 45-65 years with active or convalescent COVID-19.

This chain links TRBV6-6 with TRBJ1-5; no clear D gene. This CDR3 spans 14 amino acids. Trimming took 6 bases from V and 5 from J, leaving 14 bases between them. Per germline, CDR1 MNHNY and CDR2 SVGAGI (reference sequence). The CDR3 DNA reads as TGTGCCAGCAGCCCCGGGGAGGGATATCAGCCCCAGCATTTT. This encodes CASSPGEGYQPQHF.

V and J are TRBV7-9 and TRBJ1-1, with 7 nucleotides matching TRBD1. CDR3 length equals 14 residues. Germline V gives CDR1 SEHNR, CDR2 FQNEAQ (reference sequence). The V gene end was trimmed by 5 bases and the J gene end by 3 bases; junction bases not matched to a gene: 6. The CDR3 region is CASSDGTDHTEAFF. In DNA, the CDR3 is TGTGCCAGCAGCGATGGGACAGACCACACTGAAGCTTTCTTT.

This clone showed up just a few times. The V call is TRBV5-6, the J call TRBJ2-1; the match to TRBD1 covers 8 bases. The CDR3 runs to 14 residues. Germline V CDR1 and CDR2: SGHDT, YYEEEE. J gave up 7 bases and V 4 bases, and 7 bases lay outside the gene matches. As DNA, the CDR3 is TGTGCCAGCAGCCCCGGGACAGGAGTAAATGAGCAGTTCTTC. Encoded protein: CASSPGTGVNEQFF.

The chain carries TRBV19 and TRBJ2-1, with TRBD2 matching over 10 bases. Germline V gives CDR1 LNHDA, CDR2 SQIVND (reference sequence). There are 18 residues in the CDR3. V was pared by 2 bases and J by 10 bases, with 17 bases of the junction left unmatched. The CDR3 here is CASSIRSLGLAGAKEQFF. CDR3 coding DNA: TGTGCCAGTAGTATAAGGTCTCTTGGGCTAGCGGGAGCAAAGGAGCAGTTCTTC.

In regard to this clone: This could be a read error, since a much larger clone is one nucleotide away. The V gene is TRBV5-5, the J gene TRBJ1-2; 7 nucleotides agree with TRBD1. Germline-derived CDR1 and CDR2 are SGHKS and YYEKEE (reference sequence). This CDR3 region has 13 residues. V shed 2 bases, J shed 3 bases, and the junction held 1 base outside the gene matches. CDR3 in amino acids: CASSFQGDYGYTF. DNA for the CDR3: TGTGCCAGCAGCTTTCAGGGGGACTATGGCTACACCTTC. Full variable domain (remainder filled in from reference TRBV5-5 and TRBJ1-2): DAGVTQSPTHLIKTRGQQVTLRCSPISGHKSVSWYQQVLGQGPQFIFQYYEKEERGRGNFPDRFSARQFPNYSSELNVNALLLGDSALYLCASSFQGDYGYTFGSGTRLTVV.

The chain joins TRBV12-3 or TRBV12-4 to TRBJ1-1, with D unclear. The CDR3 totals 12 residues. The ends were cut back, 5 bases at V and 4 bases at J, with 8 bases in the middle. CDR3 in amino acids: CASSRIRTEAFF. The CDR3 bases are TGTGCCAGCAGTCGTATTCGCACTGAAGCTTTCTTT.

Only one count was recorded for this clone. V and J are TRBV10-3 and TRBJ2-3; 10 bases agree with TRBD1. J lost 5 bases, V lost 7 bases, and 9 bases had no gene match. The length of the CDR3 is 15 residues. Germline values: CDR1 ENHRY, CDR2 SYGVKD. The CDR3 loop is CAIKSGTGVLDTQYF. The CDR3 coding sequence is TGTGCCATCAAAAGCGGGACAGGGGTTCTAGATACGCAGTATTTT.

This clone was seen a single time. This rearrangement joins TRBV5-6 to TRBJ1-2, with 7 bases matching TRBD1. The junction had 6 bases not matched to a gene; V was cut back by 0 bases and J by 7 bases. Germline lookup yields CDR1 SGHDT and CDR2 YYEEEE. The CDR3 has 14 residues. DNA of the CDR3: TGTGCCAGCAGCTTGGGGCGAGGGGGCTCTGGCTACACCTTC. Translated: CASSLGRGGSGYTF.

V is TRBV28 and J is TRBJ2-3; D possibly corresponds to TRBD2 (7 bases). The CDR3 covers 16 residues. Between the trimmed V and J ends, which lost 3 bases and 1 base, there was a span of 14 bases. The V gene's germline CDR1 is MDHEN and CDR2 SYDVKM. The CDR3 region is CASSLRGPQGTDTQYF. The CDR3 DNA reads as TGTGCCAGCAGTTTGCGGGGGCCTCAGGGCACAGATACGCAGTATTTT.

For the CDR3, the DNA is TGCAGCGTCGAAACGGGACAGGGGGTAGTGGAGTTCTTC. This gives the protein CSVETGQGVVEFF. The chain joins TRBV29-1 to TRBJ2-1; 11 bases line up with TRBD1. Per the germline V gene, CDR1 is SQVTM and CDR2 is ANQGSEA. CDR3 length: 13 residues. V shed 6 bases and J 14 bases; nucleotides not matched to a gene: 12.

V gene TRBV15 combines with J gene TRBJ2-2; 10 bases are shared with TRBD2. The germline V gene encodes CDR1 LNHNV and CDR2 YYDKDF (reference sequence). The junction had 15 bases not matched to a gene; V was cut back by 8 bases and J by 6 bases. The CDR3 sequence is 17 residues long. The CDR3 DNA sequence: TGTGCCACCTCCCCTACAGGGTTGAGCGGGAGGGCCGGGGAGCTGTTTTTT. Translation: CATSPTGLSGRAGELFF.

The chain uses TRBV11-2 and TRBJ2-2; D is possibly TRBD1 (6 bases). The CDR3 is 14 residues long. The germline CDR1 and CDR2 sequences are SGHAT and FQNNGV. V gave up 1 base and J gave up 9 bases, with 12 bases separating them. The CDR3 protein is CASSLGRGSRELFF. CDR3 bases: TGTGCCAGCAGCTTAGGCAGGGGCAGCAGGGAGCTGTTTTTT.

For this clone: Other DNA sequences from this sample encode an identical CDR3 as well. This sequence joins TRBV28 and TRBJ1-1; no clear D. This CDR3 region has 12 residues. Germline V gene sequence: CDR1 MDHEN, CDR2 SYDVKM. V lost 1 base to trimming and J lost 10 bases, with 10 bases between them. This CDR3 reads CASSLSPGVAFF. Here the CDR3 DNA reads TGTGCCAGCAGTTTATCGCCCGGGGTAGCTTTCTTT.

This chain links TRBV28 with TRBJ2-1; a weak D match, TRBD2 (5 bases). Trimming left V 9 bases short and J 10 bases short, with 16 bases between. The CDR3 has 12 residues. Germline loops: CDR1 MDHEN, CDR2 SYDVKM. The CDR3 coding sequence is TGTGCCAGTGCGGCGTGGGCGGGCGAGCAGTTCTTC. Amino acids: CASAAWAGEQFF.

The chain joins TRBV9 to TRBJ2-1; D is undetermined. This CDR3 has 15 amino acids. Trimming cost V 0 bases and J 7 bases, with 14 bases left between them. Germline assignment: CDR1 SGDLS and CDR2 YYNGEE. DNA for the CDR3: TGTGCCAGCAGCGTAGTGGGCCTTTCTACAAATGAGCAGTTCTTC. Translation gives CASSVVGLSTNEQFF.

This clone was found a few times. The V gene is TRBV19, the J gene TRBJ1-3; D ambiguous. CDR3 size: 11 residues. V lost 8 bases to trimming and J lost 8 bases, with 10 bases between them. CDR1 is LNHDA and CDR2 is SQIVND in the germline V gene (reference sequence). In DNA, the CDR3 is TGTGCCAGTTCTACAGCGGACACCATATATTTT. Amino acid sequence: CASSTADTIYF.

This clone came up a few times. The CDR3 here is CASSQTGSGANVLTF. CDR3 bases: TGTGCCAGCAGTCAGACAGGGTCGGGGGCCAACGTCCTGACTTTC. This rearrangement joins TRBV6-5 to TRBJ2-6, with 7 nucleotides matching TRBD1. Trimming cost V 5 bases and J 4 bases; bases outside gene matches: 5. The CDR3 totals 15 residues. Germline V lookup: CDR1 MNHEY, CDR2 SVGAGI.